This T cell receptor (beta chain) was identified in a study of cytomegalovirus exposure and HLA in healthy donors. Each of the donors was a healthy bone marrow donor. The PCR was carried out with 60 Vbeta primers and 13 Jbeta primers. The repertoire was sequenced with immunoSEQ multiplex PCR; TCRdb's copy has only in-frame clones and lacks some. Altogether about 150,000 clones are present, roughly 80% being singletons, with the ten largest covering approximately 6%. The CDR3 extends over 17 amino acids. Germline CDR1 and CDR2: GTSNPN and SVGIG (reference sequence). V lost 3 bases and J 1 base, leaving 21 bases between the germline ends.

This sequence joins TRBV30 and TRBJ1-1; D unresolved. The TCR sequence derives from a man in his thirties or forties in good health and CMV-seropositive. The sequencing input was PBMCs. The CDR3 protein is CAWSFTGSQYKNTEAFF. Written as DNA, the CDR3 is TGTGCCTGGAGCTTCACGGGGTCCCAATACAAGAACACTGAAGCTTTCTTT.